The clone carrying this T cell receptor beta chain turned up a few times. Its antigen is still unknown. These data come from a study of post-analysis software for immune sequencing data. Turning to the study itself: Multiple sclerosis in the patients followed relapsing-remitting, secondary progressive and progressive-relapsing courses.

The CDR3 is 17 amino acids. Trimming stripped 6 bases from V and 3 bases from J, with 26 bases between. CDR1 and CDR2 (germline): DFQATT, SNEGSKA (reference sequence). Included in the TCR beta cDNA libraries were unique molecular identifiers. TCRdb ran MiXCR on the PCR reads and lists one entry per CDR3 protein. This table holds over 300,000 distinct CDR3 sequences, 30% to 45% found once. Study-level points and caveats: By F measure, strong co-clustering occurred among samples prepared in the same batch. Several TRBV segments (TRBV5-6, TRBV5-1 and TRBV20-1 among them) occurred more frequently in patients than in controls. Versus controls, multiple sclerosis patients showed significantly lower diversity (normalized Chao1).

Material for sequencing was blood. This chain uses TRBV20-1 with TRBJ2-5; D possibly corresponds to TRBD2 (6 bases). This clonotype was obtained from a girl aged 10 to 17 with multiple sclerosis. CDR3 sequence: CSATPPGASVLEETQYF. The DNA for the CDR3 is TGCAGTGCCACGCCCCCAGGAGCTAGCGTTCTCGAAGAGACCCAGTACTTC.